The 23 T cell receptor beta chains below were found in one sample sequenced in a study of Ad26.COV2.S vaccination and SARS-CoV-2 variants. Clones were read by immunoSEQ multiplex PCR, and TCRdb kept only the in-frame ones, dropping some. The sample carries about 350,000 clones, about nine tenths recorded once. Treatment specified: 15 to 20 received Ad26.COV2.S at low or high dose, single or two shots; roughly 5 received placebo; per-sample allocation not given. Sampling occurred on day 63 after the first vaccine or placebo injection. Sequenced here: peripheral blood, sampled in a trial of Ad26.COV2.S vaccine versus placebo. Source of these receptors: a person between 18 and 65 years old who received the Ad26.COV2.S COVID-19 vaccine or a placebo.

CDR3 in DNA: TGTGCCAGCAGCCCAAATCAGTTAGCTTCAGGTGGAGTAGAGACCCAGTACTTC. It encodes CASSPNQLASGGVETQYF. The rearrangement joins TRBV7-2 to TRBJ2-5, with D hard to call. There are 18 residues in the CDR3. Trimming shortened V by 5 bases and J by 4 bases, and 26 bases separated the two germline ends. The germline V gene has CDR1 SGHTA and CDR2 FQGNSA. Variable domain in full (rest from reference TRBV7-2 and TRBJ2-5): GAGVSQSPSNKVTEKGKDVELRCDPISGHTALYWYRQSLGQGLEFLIYFQGNSAPDKSGLPSDRFSAERTGGSVSTLTIQRTQQEDSAVYLCASSPNQLASGGVETQYFGPGTRLLVL.

Regarding this clone: Other DNA sequences in the same sample also yield this CDR3. CDR3 amino acids: CASSLGQGGNQPQHF. In nucleotides, the CDR3 is TGTGCCAGCTCACTTGGACAGGGGGGCAATCAGCCCCAGCATTTT. The chain has TRBV18 and TRBJ1-5; 10 positions match TRBD1. Germline trimming cut 4 bases from V and 2 bases from J; bases unmatched to any gene: 2. CDR1 and CDR2 (germline): KGHSH, LQKENI. The CDR3 has 15 residues. Complete variable domain (other parts from reference TRBV18 and TRBJ1-5): NAGVMQNPRHLVRRRGQEARLRCSPMKGHSHVYWYRQLPEEGLKFMVYLQKENIIDESGMPKERFSAEFPKEGPSILRIQQVVRGDSAAYFCASSLGQGGNQPQHFGDGTRLSIL.

This sequence joins TRBV19 and TRBJ2-3, with D uncertain. Between the trimmed V and J ends, which lost 4 bases and 2 bases, there was a span of 10 bases. The CDR3 is 14 residues long. Germline-derived CDR1 and CDR2 are LNHDA and SQIVND (reference sequence). Written as DNA, the CDR3 is TGTGCCAGTAGTACCCAAACGATCACAGATACGCAGTATTTT. It yields the protein CASSTQTITDTQYF.

The J gene is TRBJ2-7, the V gene TRBV28; D remains unclear. The germline CDR1 and CDR2 sequences are MDHEN and SYDVKM. CDR3 length: 13 residues. Trimming removed 3 bases from V and 6 bases from J, with 12 bases in between. As DNA, the CDR3 is TGTGCCAGCAGTTTCGAGACACCATCCGAGCAGTACTTC. Its translation is CASSFETPSEQYF.

The rearrangement uses TRBV7-2 and TRBJ1-2, with a weak D call TRBD1 (5 bases). The CDR3 is 13 amino acids. Germline V gene sequence: CDR1 SGHTA, CDR2 FQGNSA. The V and J ends lost 5 bases and 7 bases respectively, with 14 bases between them. CDR3 in amino acids: CASSPRFQGGYTF. DNA of the CDR3: TGTGCCAGCAGCCCCAGGTTCCAGGGTGGCTACACCTTC.

This chain joins TRBV7-2 and TRBJ1-1; D is possibly TRBD1 (5 bases). The CDR3 covers 17 residues. Trimming pared 5 bases from V and 4 bases from J, leaving 23 bases between. Germline V lookup: CDR1 SGHTA, CDR2 FQGNSA. The CDR3: CASSPRSQGSLGTEAFF. The CDR3 DNA is TGTGCCAGCAGCCCGCGCAGCCAGGGATCCCTGGGCACTGAAGCTTTCTTT.

The V and J genes are TRBV30 and TRBJ1-1; 9 positions agree with TRBD1. The CDR3 has 16 amino acids. V lost 1 base to trimming and J lost 3 bases; unmatched junction nucleotides: 9. Germline CDR1 is GTSNPN and CDR2 is SVGIG (reference sequence). This chain's CDR3 is CAWSDRGRISDTEAFF. The DNA for the CDR3 is TGTGCCTGGAGTGACAGGGGGCGGATAAGCGACACTGAAGCTTTCTTT.

This clone was found a few times. The chain has TRBV6-4 and TRBJ2-3; 8 nucleotides match TRBD2. Germline values: CDR1 MRHNA, CDR2 SNTAGT. The CDR3 extends over 16 amino acids. After removal of 2 bases from V and 6 bases from J, the junction contained 10 bases not matched to a gene. CDR3 sequence: CASSDASGGPIDTQYF. CDR3 coding DNA: TGTGCCAGCAGTGACGCTTCGGGAGGGCCTATCGATACGCAGTATTTT.

The gene calls are TRBV7-8 and TRBJ1-2; TRBD1 agrees at 8 bases. Per germline, CDR1 SGHVS and CDR2 FQNEAQ. This CDR3 spans 14 amino acids. J lost 5 bases, V lost 4 bases, and 6 bases had no gene match. The chain's CDR3 is CASSSGQGWYGYTF. In DNA, the CDR3 is TGTGCCAGCAGCTCAGGACAGGGATGGTATGGCTACACCTTC.

Note on this clone: The junction and the germline gene differ at one end; a read error may be behind it. The gene calls are TRBV6-2 or TRBV6-3 and TRBJ1-2; D unresolved. Germline assignment: CDR1 MNHEY and CDR2 SVGEGT. CDR3 length: 15 residues. In DNA form, the CDR3 reads TGTGCCAGCATTTACTCTAAAGGTCGAAATACGGGCTACACCTTC. This codes for CASIYSKGRNTGYTF.

The rearrangement uses TRBV30 and TRBJ2-3; 8 nucleotides match TRBD2. Germline V gene data show CDR1 as GTSNPN and CDR2 as SVGIG (reference sequence). Trimming at V came to 5 bases and at J to 3 bases, leaving 10 bases not matched to a gene. CDR3 length equals 15 residues. The CDR3 loop is CAWAVGLAGTDTQYF. The CDR3 bases are TGTGCCTGGGCAGTTGGGTTAGCGGGGACAGATACGCAGTATTTT.

V and J are TRBV12-3 or TRBV12-4 and TRBJ1-2; the D is unclear. CDR3 length: 12 residues. Trimming took off 1 base at V and 10 bases at J, with 10 bases between the two ends. CDR3 sequence reads: CASSLGLGVYTF. CDR3 DNA sequence: TGTGCCAGCAGTTTAGGCTTAGGAGTCTACACCTTC.

This chain connects TRBV11-2 to TRBJ1-2; TRBD1 might be the D (6 bases). Looked up from germline, CDR1 is SGHAT and CDR2 is FQNNGV. V lost 5 bases and J lost 8, with 18 bases in between. The CDR3 consists of 14 residues. CDR3 nucleotides: TGTGCCAGCAGCACCCTGCTGGGGGCGCGGGGCTACACCTTC. Translating gives CASSTLLGARGYTF.

This chain joins TRBV29-1 and TRBJ1-2, with D tentatively TRBD1 (6 bases). Germline V lookup: CDR1 SQVTM, CDR2 ANQGSEA. The V gene lost 1 base and the J gene lost 4 bases, with 19 bases spanning the gap. This CDR3 spans 16 amino acids. CDR3: CSVEGGGGLWGYGYTF. In nucleotides, the CDR3 is TGCAGCGTTGAAGGTGGAGGGGGGCTGTGGGGCTATGGCTACACCTTC.

V usage is TRBV7-9 and J usage is TRBJ2-7; D perhaps matches TRBD1 (5 bases). Deletions cut 2 bases from V and 5 bases from J, with 10 bases between. The CDR3 sequence is 13 residues long. Germline-derived CDR1 and CDR2 are SEHNR and FQNEAQ (reference sequence). CDR3 sequence: CASSLQGMNEQYF. In DNA, the CDR3 is TGTGCCAGCAGCTTACAGGGTATGAACGAGCAGTACTTC. The full variable domain, its missing parts supplied by reference TRBV7-9 and TRBJ2-7, is DTGVSQNPRHKITKRGQNVTFRCDPISEHNRLYWYRQTLGQGPEFLTYFQNEAQLEKSRLLSDRFSAERPKGSFSTLEIQRTEQGDSAMYLCASSLQGMNEQYFGPGTRLTVT.

This clone was recorded only once. This chain joins TRBV5-8 and TRBJ1-5; D gene ambiguous. The length of the CDR3 is 15 residues. Germline assignment: CDR1 SGHTS and CDR2 YDEGEE. Trimming pared 0 bases from V and 6 bases from J, leaving 13 bases between. CDR3 sequence reads: CASSLVGNDGQPQHF. The CDR3 region has the DNA TGTGCCAGCAGCTTGGTAGGGAATGACGGTCAGCCCCAGCATTTT.

The chain is built from TRBV27 and TRBJ2-3, with TRBD2 as a possible D gene (5 bases). Trimming pared 11 bases from V and 1 base from J, leaving 25 bases between. The length of the CDR3 is 17 residues. Germline lookup yields CDR1 MNHEY and CDR2 SMNVEV (reference sequence). CDR3 in amino acids: CACGSGLRFSGTDTQYF. CDR3 DNA: TGTGCCTGCGGCAGCGGTCTTCGTTTTTCTGGCACAGATACGCAGTATTTT.

The gene calls are TRBV28 and TRBJ2-7; 11 bases match TRBD2. V was clipped by 3 bases and J by 4 bases; unmatched bases: 8. The CDR3 is made up of 16 amino acids. Germline CDR1 reads MDHEN; CDR2 reads SYDVKM. The CDR3 reads CASSFTLAGGRYEQYF. DNA for the CDR3: TGTGCCAGCAGTTTCACATTAGCGGGAGGGAGGTACGAGCAGTACTTC.

This chain joins TRBV30 and TRBJ2-2; 10 positions agree with TRBD2. From germline, CDR1 is GTSNPN and CDR2 SVGIG (reference sequence). The CDR3 extends over 14 amino acids. Trimming at V came to 2 bases and at J to 4 bases, leaving 1 base not matched to a gene. The CDR3 here is CAWSWTSGTGELFF. As DNA, the CDR3 is TGTGCCTGGAGTTGGACTAGCGGCACCGGGGAGCTGTTTTTT.

V usage is TRBV7-8 and J usage is TRBJ2-7; D perhaps matches TRBD1 (6 bases). The CDR3 is 16 amino acids. Trimming left V 2 bases short and J 4 bases short, with 18 bases between. The germline V gene encodes CDR1 SGHVS and CDR2 FQNEAQ. CDR3 coding DNA: TGTGCCAGCAGCTTAATAATTGTGGCAGGGGTTTACGAGCAGTACTTC. Its protein product is CASSLIIVAGVYEQYF.

A single count supports this clone. The V and J genes are TRBV6-1 and TRBJ2-4; 10 nucleotides align to TRBD1. Trimming took 4 bases from V and 8 from J; bases not matched to a gene: 5. This CDR3 region has 14 residues. Germline lookup yields CDR1 MNHNS and CDR2 SASEGT. The CDR3 reads CASSGAGTGDIQYF. In DNA, the CDR3 is TGTGCCAGCAGTGGAGCCGGGACAGGGGACATTCAGTACTTC.

The rearrangement links TRBV27 to TRBJ2-7; D is undetermined. The CDR3 totals 13 residues. V was cut by 3 bases and J by 2 bases, with 8 bases left in between. The germline V gene encodes CDR1 MNHEY and CDR2 SMNVEV (reference sequence). The CDR3: CASSFQITYEQYF. CDR3 sequence (DNA): TGTGCCAGCAGTTTCCAGATCACCTACGAGCAGTACTTC.

The chain couples TRBV5-1 to TRBJ2-7; no reliable D call. The CDR3 spans 15 residues. V lost 4 bases to trimming and J lost 0 bases, with 14 bases between them. Germline CDR1 and CDR2: SGHRS and YFSETQ. CDR3 DNA sequence: TGCGCCAGCAGCCGGTGGCAGGAAAGCTCCTACGAGCAGTACTTC. Amino acid sequence: CASSRWQESSYEQYF.